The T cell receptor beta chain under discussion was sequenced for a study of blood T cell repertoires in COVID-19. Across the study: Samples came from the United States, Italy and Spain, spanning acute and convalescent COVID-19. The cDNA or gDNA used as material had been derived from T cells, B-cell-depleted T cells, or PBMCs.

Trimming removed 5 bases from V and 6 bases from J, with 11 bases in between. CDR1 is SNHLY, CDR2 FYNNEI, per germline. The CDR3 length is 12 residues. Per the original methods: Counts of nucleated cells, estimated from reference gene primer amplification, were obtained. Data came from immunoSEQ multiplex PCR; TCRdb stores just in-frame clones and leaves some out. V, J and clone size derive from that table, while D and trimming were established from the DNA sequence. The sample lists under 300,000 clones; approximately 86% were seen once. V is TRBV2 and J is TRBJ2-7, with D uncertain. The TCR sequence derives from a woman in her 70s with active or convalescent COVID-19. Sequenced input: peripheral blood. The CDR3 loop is CASSNRPGEQYF. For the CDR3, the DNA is TGTGCCAGCAGTAACCGTCCGGGCGAGCAGTACTTC.